These 29 T cell receptor beta chains share one sample of origin, sequenced in a study of OX40 agonist ivuxolimab in advanced cancers. TCRdb's copy holds only in-frame clones and misses some; the assay was immunoSEQ multiplex PCR. The top ten clones hold around 0.97% of a sample with fewer than 85,000 clones, around 83% of them seen once. Here the sequenced sample was CD4+ or CD8+ T cells sorted from blood, taken in a trial of the OX40 agonist ivuxolimab. The source of these receptors is an adult with an advanced solid tumor such as melanoma, head and neck, liver or kidney cancer.

The chain carries TRBV5-6 and TRBJ2-7, with D unresolved. V gave up 4 bases and J gave up 4 bases, with 12 bases separating them. Germline assignment: CDR1 SGHDT and CDR2 YYEEEE. The CDR3 length is 13 residues. Here the CDR3 reads CASSPALLYEQYF. In nucleotides, the CDR3 is TGTGCCAGCAGCCCGGCCCTCCTTTACGAGCAGTACTTC. The complete variable domain, with remaining parts taken from reference TRBV5-6 and TRBJ2-7, reads DAGVTQSPTHLIKTRGQQVTLRCSPKSGHDTVSWYQQALGQGPQFIFQYYEEEERQRGNFPDRFSGHQFPNYSSELNVNALLLGDSALYLCASSPALLYEQYFGPGTRLTVT.

A word on this clone: Other DNA sequences in the same sample also yield this CDR3. This chain connects TRBV18 to TRBJ1-1; no clear D gene. Germline CDR1 reads KGHSH; CDR2 reads LQKENI. V was trimmed by 3 bases and J by 1 base, leaving 6 bases between them. The CDR3 is made up of 13 amino acids. The CDR3 DNA follows: TGTGCCAGCTCACCCGGGCAGAACACTGAAGCTTTCTTT. The encoded protein is CASSPGQNTEAFF. The whole variable domain, filled in from reference TRBV18 and TRBJ1-1, reads NAGVMQNPRHLVRRRGQEARLRCSPMKGHSHVYWYRQLPEEGLKFMVYLQKENIIDESGMPKERFSAEFPKEGPSILRIQQVVRGDSAAYFCASSPGQNTEAFFGQGTRLTVV.

Only one count was recorded for this clone. This rearrangement joins TRBV10-3 to TRBJ2-1; 9 nucleotides match TRBD2. Germline assignment: CDR1 ENHRY and CDR2 SYGVKD. The CDR3 extends over 18 amino acids. Trimming removed 6 bases from V and 9 bases from J; junction bases left unmatched: 21. The CDR3, as DNA: TGTGCCATCAGCCAATCGGCCGACGAGGCGGGGGGGCCCCCTGAGCAGTTCTTC. Translation: CAISQSADEAGGPPEQFF.

The table lists this clone with a few counts. The chain uses TRBV30 and TRBJ2-1; no firm D call. The CDR3 sequence is 13 residues long. CDR1 GTSNPN and CDR2 SVGIG come from the germline V gene (reference sequence). Between the trimmed V and J ends, which lost 5 bases and 0 bases, there was a span of 8 bases. The CDR3 bases are TGTGCCTGGGCAACGAGCTCCTACAATGAGCAGTTCTTC. Amino acid sequence: CAWATSSYNEQFF.

The rearrangement links TRBV12-5 to TRBJ1-1, with D perhaps matching TRBD1 (5 bases). Looked up from germline, CDR1 is LGHNT and CDR2 is FRNRAP. Trimming removed 8 bases from V and 0 bases from J, with 16 bases in between. CDR3 size: 15 residues. Here the CDR3 DNA reads TGTGCTAGTCGCGACAGTCCTACCATGAACACTGAAGCTTTCTTT. Translated, it gives CASRDSPTMNTEAFF.

The chain recombines TRBV19 with TRBJ1-6; 10 bases are a match to TRBD1. In germline, CDR1 is LNHDA, CDR2 SQIVND (reference sequence). Losses at the gene ends were 6 bases for V and 4 bases for J; bases not matched to a gene: 9. The CDR3 is made up of 17 amino acids. CDR3 region: CASRPPGQGWYNSPLHF. In DNA form, the CDR3 reads TGTGCCAGTAGACCGCCGGGACAGGGGTGGTATAATTCACCCCTCCACTTT. The entire variable domain, with the rest obtained from reference TRBV19 and TRBJ1-6, is as follows: DGGITQSPKYLFRKEGQNVTLSCEQNLNHDAMYWYRQDPGQGLRLIYYSQIVNDFQKGDIAEGYSVSREKKESFPLTVTSAQKNPTAFYLCASRPPGQGWYNSPLHFGNGTRLTVT.

The chain is built from TRBV19 and TRBJ2-7, with 10 positions matching TRBD1. Germline CDR1 is LNHDA and CDR2 is SQIVND (reference sequence). Trimming removed 5 bases from V and 4 bases from J; junction bases left unmatched: 5. This CDR3 is built from 14 residues. The CDR3 DNA reads TGTGCCAGTAGTGTCCGGGACAGGGGTTACGAGCAGTACTTC. This encodes CASSVRDRGYEQYF.

The CDR3 region is CASSQEPPGGAETQYF. CDR3 DNA sequence: TGCGCCAGCAGCCAAGAACCCCCGGGGGGCGCAGAGACCCAGTACTTC. This chain links TRBV4-1 with TRBJ2-5; TRBD2 is a possible D gene (7 bases). V was trimmed by 0 bases and J by 4 bases, leaving 15 bases between them. This CDR3 contains 16 residues. Germline CDR1 is MGHRA and CDR2 is YSYEKL.

CDR3 DNA sequence: TGTGCCTGGGGGGGCCCCACTGAAAATCAGCCCCAGCATTTT. It codes for CAWGGPTENQPQHF. The rearrangement uses TRBV30 and TRBJ1-5; D is perhaps TRBD1 (6 bases). V was trimmed by 5 bases and J by 4 bases, leaving 15 bases between them. The CDR3 loop spans 14 amino acids. The germline V gene has CDR1 GTSNPN and CDR2 SVGIG (reference sequence).

This rearrangement joins TRBV7-9 to TRBJ2-7, with TRBD1 matching 11 bases. The CDR3 covers 13 residues. V was clipped by 3 bases and J by 13 bases; unmatched bases: 8. Looked up from germline, CDR1 is SEHNR and CDR2 is FQNEAQ (reference sequence). The CDR3 reads CASSFQDRGLRYF. The CDR3 nucleotides are TGTGCCAGCAGCTTCCAGGACAGGGGGCTTCGATACTTC. Combining the CDR3 with reference TRBV7-9 and TRBJ2-7 gives the whole variable domain DTGVSQNPRHKITKRGQNVTFRCDPISEHNRLYWYRQTLGQGPEFLTYFQNEAQLEKSRLLSDRFSAERPKGSFSTLEIQRTEQGDSAMYLCASSFQDRGLRYFGPGTRLTVT.

The chain is built from TRBV7-2 and TRBJ2-2; D is possibly TRBD1 (6 bases). Germline V gene sequence: CDR1 SGHTA, CDR2 FQGNSA. CDR3 size: 16 residues. V lost 5 bases and J 4 bases, leaving 17 bases between the germline ends. CDR3 DNA: TGTGCCAGCAGCCCGAGGCCCAGGGGTGGCACCGGGGAGCTGTTTTTT. As protein: CASSPRPRGGTGELFF.

V usage is TRBV6-5 and J usage is TRBJ1-1, with D hard to call. This CDR3 spans 14 amino acids. Trimming cost V 6 bases and J 0 bases, with 11 bases left between them. The germline V gene has CDR1 MNHEY and CDR2 SVGAGI. This chain's CDR3 is CASRVSSMNTEAFF. In nucleotides, the CDR3 is TGTGCCAGCAGAGTTTCTTCCATGAACACTGAAGCTTTCTTT.

The chain couples TRBV11-1 to TRBJ2-3, with unresolved D. With 3 bases removed from V and 0 bases from J, the gap between germline ends came to 10 bases. The CDR3 has 15 amino acids. Germline loops: CDR1 SGHAT, CDR2 FQDESV (reference sequence). The CDR3 loop reads CASSLLTISTDTQYF. DNA for the CDR3: TGTGCCAGCAGCTTGTTAACCATCAGCACAGATACGCAGTATTTT.

The chain joins TRBV4-3 to TRBJ2-3, with D possibly being TRBD1 or TRBD2 (6 bases each). CDR1 is LGHNA and CDR2 is YSLEER in the germline V gene. The CDR3 spans 16 residues. Between the trimmed V and J ends, which lost 1 base and 2 bases, there was a span of 13 bases. For the CDR3, the DNA is TGCGCCAGCAGCCAAGCCTGGGGGGCGAACACAGATACGCAGTATTTT. As protein: CASSQAWGANTDTQYF.

As for this clone: This CDR3 is also generated by other DNA sequences in the sample. V gene TRBV14 combines with J gene TRBJ1-2, with 8 bases fitting TRBD1. Germline-derived CDR1 and CDR2 are SGHDN and FVKESK. CDR3 length equals 13 residues. V trimming: 1 base; J trimming: 7 bases; junction bases outside the gene matches: 2. This chain's CDR3 is CASSQGTGSGYTF. CDR3 nucleotides: TGTGCCAGCAGCCAAGGGACAGGGTCTGGCTACACCTTC.

The rearrangement links TRBV6-1 to TRBJ2-7; D is perhaps TRBD2 (6 bases). This CDR3 has 16 amino acids. CDR1 and CDR2 (germline): MNHNS, SASEGT. V was cut by 1 base and J by 0 bases, with 13 bases left in between. As DNA, the CDR3 is TGTGCCAGCAGTGAAGTAGGGGCGCGGGGCTCCTACGAGCAGTACTTC. Translating gives CASSEVGARGSYEQYF.

J is TRBJ1-4 and V is TRBV10-3; D possibly corresponds to TRBD1 (5 bases). The CDR3 is 14 amino acids. CDR1 is ENHRY, CDR2 SYGVKD, per germline. Trimming took 6 bases from V and 0 from J, leaving 8 bases between them. This chain's CDR3 is CAIRGLATNEKLFF. CDR3 DNA sequence: TGTGCCATCAGGGGACTTGCAACTAATGAAAAACTGTTTTTT.

The genes are TRBV15 and TRBJ1-5; 10 positions match TRBD1. Germline trimming cut 5 bases from V and 5 bases from J; bases unmatched to any gene: 15. Germline lookup yields CDR1 LNHNV and CDR2 YYDKDF (reference sequence). This CDR3 region has 18 residues. Written as DNA, the CDR3 is TGTGCCACCAGCCAACCGCCCGGGACAGGGGCTTTGCATCAGCCCCAGCATTTT. Translated: CATSQPPGTGALHQPQHF.

In this sample, this clone turned up once. The rearrangement links TRBV19 to TRBJ2-2, with TRBD2 matching over 12 bases. Germline CDR1 LNHDA, CDR2 SQIVND (reference sequence). There are 21 residues in the CDR3. J lost 2 bases, V lost 3 bases, and 16 bases had no gene match. The CDR3 protein is CASSILPGLAGKTENTGELFF. As DNA, the CDR3 is TGTGCCAGTAGTATCCTCCCGGGACTAGCGGGTAAAACTGAAAACACCGGGGAGCTGTTTTTT.

The CDR3 loop is CASSGQGRDEQYF. The DNA for the CDR3 is TGTGCCAGCAGCGGACAGGGTCGGGACGAGCAGTACTTC. The chain has TRBV11-2 and TRBJ2-7; TRBD1 agrees at 8 bases. The CDR3 extends over 13 amino acids. Germline CDR1 is SGHAT and CDR2 is FQNNGV. J was trimmed by 5 bases and V by 5 bases; bases with no gene match: 5.

J is TRBJ1-6 and V is TRBV5-1, with unresolved D. Germline V gene sequence: CDR1 SGHRS, CDR2 YFSETQ. Trimming stripped 0 bases from V and 3 bases from J, with 13 bases between. The CDR3 extends over 17 amino acids. The CDR3 spells CASSLAGQANYNSPLHF. In DNA form, the CDR3 reads TGCGCCAGCAGCTTGGCCGGGCAGGCCAACTATAATTCACCCCTCCACTTT.

V and J are TRBV6-6 and TRBJ2-7; D is unresolved. The V gene lost 4 bases and the J gene lost 4 bases, with 8 bases spanning the gap. This CDR3 is built from 12 residues. The germline gives CDR1 MNHNY, CDR2 SVGAGI (reference sequence). Here the CDR3 DNA reads TGTGCCAGCAGTTCCGTCAAATACGAGCAGTACTTC. The encoded protein is CASSSVKYEQYF.

This clone has just one count. This sequence joins TRBV7-2 and TRBJ2-3; a weak D match, TRBD2 (6 bases). CDR3 length: 14 residues. Trimming took off 3 bases at V and 8 bases at J, with 15 bases between the two ends. Germline-derived CDR1 and CDR2 are SGHTA and FQGNSA. The CDR3 DNA is TGTGCCAGCAGCTTGGTCCAGGGAGGTTCTACGCAGTATTTT. This sequence encodes CASSLVQGGSTQYF.

V usage is TRBV11-2 and J usage is TRBJ1-2; the match to TRBD1 covers 9 bases. Germline CDR1 and CDR2: SGHAT and FQNNGV. J lost 1 base, V lost 7 bases, and 7 bases had no gene match. The CDR3 is made up of 15 amino acids. CDR3 sequence: CASTKRQGDNYGYTF. The DNA of the CDR3 is TGTGCCAGCACCAAACGACAGGGGGATAACTATGGCTACACCTTC.

The rearrangement uses TRBV7-9 and TRBJ2-5; maybe TRBD1 (6 bases). Between the trimmed V and J ends, which lost 4 bases and 1 base, there was a span of 13 bases. This CDR3 contains 15 residues. Germline-derived CDR1 and CDR2 are SEHNR and FQNEAQ (reference sequence). CDR3 nucleotide sequence: TGTGCCAGCAGCTCCCTAGGACAGCGCCAAGAGACCCAGTACTTC. Translated, it gives CASSSLGQRQETQYF.

With regard to this clone: Different DNA sequences within this sample yield the same CDR3. The rearrangement joins TRBV19 to TRBJ1-5; a possible D gene is TRBD1 (5 bases). CDR1 LNHDA and CDR2 SQIVND come from the germline V gene (reference sequence). The CDR3 covers 13 residues. Trimming pared 4 bases from V and 5 bases from J, leaving 9 bases between. This CDR3 is CASSTGGDQPQHF. The DNA of the CDR3 is TGTGCCAGTAGTACGGGGGGGGATCAGCCCCAGCATTTT.

The V call is TRBV11-2, the J call TRBJ2-3, with D perhaps TRBD1 or TRBD2 (6 bases each). Between the trimmed V and J ends, which lost 5 bases and 3 bases, there was a span of 18 bases. Per the germline V gene, CDR1 is SGHAT and CDR2 is FQNNGV. This CDR3 region has 16 residues. The CDR3 coding sequence is TGTGCCAGCAGCGAGGGGGTTCCGGGACTGACAGATACGCAGTATTTT. Its protein product is CASSEGVPGLTDTQYF.

The rearrangement uses TRBV4-2 and TRBJ2-1, with 13 bases matching TRBD2. Germline V gene data show CDR1 as LGHNA and CDR2 as YNFKEQ. V gave up 1 base and J gave up 0 bases; unmatched junction bases: 9. The CDR3 covers 20 residues. The CDR3 reads CASSQVMSRTSGSSYNEQFF. CDR3 nucleotides: TGTGCCAGCAGCCAAGTAATGTCAAGGACTAGCGGGAGCTCCTACAATGAGCAGTTCTTC.

This chain joins TRBV28 and TRBJ2-7; possibly TRBD1 for D (6 bases). Germline CDR1 and CDR2: MDHEN and SYDVKM. This CDR3 region has 14 residues. The ends were cut back, 6 bases at V and 2 bases at J, with 14 bases in the middle. The CDR3 is CASRPGTPTYEQYF. The CDR3 bases are TGTGCCAGCAGACCCGGGACACCAACCTACGAGCAGTACTTC.